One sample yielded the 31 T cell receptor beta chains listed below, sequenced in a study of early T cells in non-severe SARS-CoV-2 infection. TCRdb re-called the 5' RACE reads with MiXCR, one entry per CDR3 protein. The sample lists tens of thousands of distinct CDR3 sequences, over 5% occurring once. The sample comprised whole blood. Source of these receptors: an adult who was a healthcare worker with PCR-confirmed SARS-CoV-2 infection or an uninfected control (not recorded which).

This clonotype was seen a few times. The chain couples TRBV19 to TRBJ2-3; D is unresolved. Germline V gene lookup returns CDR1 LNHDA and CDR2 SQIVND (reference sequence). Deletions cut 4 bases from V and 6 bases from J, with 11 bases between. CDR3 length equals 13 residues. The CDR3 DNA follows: TGTGCCAGTAGTAAAGGCTTTGGGGATACGCAGTATTTT. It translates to CASSKGFGDTQYF.

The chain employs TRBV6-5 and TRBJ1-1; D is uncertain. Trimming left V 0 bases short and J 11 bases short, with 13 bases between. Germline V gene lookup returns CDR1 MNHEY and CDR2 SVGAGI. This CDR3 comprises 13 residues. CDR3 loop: CASSYSLDNTAFF. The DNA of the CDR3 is TGTGCCAGCAGTTACTCTTTAGACAATACGGCTTTCTTT.

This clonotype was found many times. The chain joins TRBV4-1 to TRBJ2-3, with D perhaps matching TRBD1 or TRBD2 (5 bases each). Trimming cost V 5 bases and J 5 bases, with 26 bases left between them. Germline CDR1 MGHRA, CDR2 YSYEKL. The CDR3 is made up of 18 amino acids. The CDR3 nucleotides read TGCGCCAGCAGCTTCCGTCCCAGGGACCGTGGTAGAGTAGATACGCAGTATTTT. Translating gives CASSFRPRDRGRVDTQYF.

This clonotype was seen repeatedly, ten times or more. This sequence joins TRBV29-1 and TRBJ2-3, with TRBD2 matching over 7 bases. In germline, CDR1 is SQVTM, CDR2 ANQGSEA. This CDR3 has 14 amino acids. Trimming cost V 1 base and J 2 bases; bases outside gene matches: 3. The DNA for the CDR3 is TGCAGCGTTGAAGGCGGGGGTTTCACAGATACGCAGTATTTT. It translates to CSVEGGGFTDTQYF.

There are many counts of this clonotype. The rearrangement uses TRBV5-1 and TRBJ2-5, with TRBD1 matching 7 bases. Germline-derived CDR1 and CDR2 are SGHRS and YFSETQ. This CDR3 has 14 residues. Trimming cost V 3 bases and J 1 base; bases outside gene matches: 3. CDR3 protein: CASSSGDSQETQYF. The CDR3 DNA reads TGCGCCAGCAGCTCCGGGGACAGCCAAGAGACCCAGTACTTC.

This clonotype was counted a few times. The CDR3 sequence is CASSLGPRGELFF. Here the CDR3 DNA reads TGTGCCAGCAGTTTGGGGCCCCGCGGGGAGCTGTTTTTT. This rearrangement joins TRBV28 to TRBJ2-2; weak D call: TRBD1 (5 bases). Germline V CDR1 and CDR2: MDHEN, SYDVKM. V was cut by 3 bases and J by 7 bases, with 9 bases left in between. This CDR3 has 13 amino acids.

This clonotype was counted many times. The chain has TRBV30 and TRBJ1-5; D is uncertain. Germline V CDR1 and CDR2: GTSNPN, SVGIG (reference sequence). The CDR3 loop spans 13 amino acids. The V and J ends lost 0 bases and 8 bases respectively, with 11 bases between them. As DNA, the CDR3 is TGTGCCTGGAGTGTACCAGGCCTCAAGCCCCAGCATTTT. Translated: CAWSVPGLKPQHF.

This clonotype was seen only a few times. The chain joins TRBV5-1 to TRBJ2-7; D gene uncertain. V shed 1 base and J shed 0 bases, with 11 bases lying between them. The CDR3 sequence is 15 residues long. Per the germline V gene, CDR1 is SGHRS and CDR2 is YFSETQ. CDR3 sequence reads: CASSLSSKSSYEQYF. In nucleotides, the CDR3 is TGCGCCAGCAGCTTGTCTTCCAAGAGCTCCTACGAGCAGTACTTC.

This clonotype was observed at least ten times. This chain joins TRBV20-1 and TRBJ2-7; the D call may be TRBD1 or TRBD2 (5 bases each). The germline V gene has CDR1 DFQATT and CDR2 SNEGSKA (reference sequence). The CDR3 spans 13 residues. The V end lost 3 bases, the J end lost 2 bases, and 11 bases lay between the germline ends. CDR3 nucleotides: TGCAGTGCTAGGGGGGACGGGACCTACGAGCAGTACTTC. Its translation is CSARGDGTYEQYF.

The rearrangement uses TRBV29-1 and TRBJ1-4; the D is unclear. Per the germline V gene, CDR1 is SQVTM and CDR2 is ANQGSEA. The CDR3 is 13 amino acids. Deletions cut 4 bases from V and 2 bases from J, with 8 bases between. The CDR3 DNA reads TGCAGCGTTGCGGAAGGGACTAATGAAAAACTGTTTTTT. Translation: CSVAEGTNEKLFF.

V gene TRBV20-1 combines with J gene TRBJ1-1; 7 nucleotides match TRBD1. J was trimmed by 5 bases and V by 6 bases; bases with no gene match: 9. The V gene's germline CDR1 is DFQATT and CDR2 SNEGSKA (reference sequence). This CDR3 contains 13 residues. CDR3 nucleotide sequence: TGCAGTGCAGACGGACAGGTTACAACTGAAGCTTTCTTT. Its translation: CSADGQVTTEAFF.

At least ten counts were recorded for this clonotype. The CDR3 region has the DNA TGTGCCAGCAGTGAGATGCAGGGGAGGAACACTGAAGCTTTCTTT. This translates into CASSEMQGRNTEAFF. The chain recombines TRBV6-4 with TRBJ1-1; possible D gene TRBD1, 6 bases. The ends were cut back, 3 bases at V and 1 base at J, with 12 bases in the middle. The V gene's germline CDR1 is MRHNA and CDR2 SNTAGT. This CDR3 is built from 15 residues.

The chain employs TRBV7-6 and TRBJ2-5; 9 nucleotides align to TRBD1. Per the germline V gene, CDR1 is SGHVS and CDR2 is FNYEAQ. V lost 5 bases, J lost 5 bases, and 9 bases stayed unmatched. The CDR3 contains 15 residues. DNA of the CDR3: TGTGCCAGCAGCCTTCGGGACAGGGCAGGGGAGACCCAGTACTTC. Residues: CASSLRDRAGETQYF.

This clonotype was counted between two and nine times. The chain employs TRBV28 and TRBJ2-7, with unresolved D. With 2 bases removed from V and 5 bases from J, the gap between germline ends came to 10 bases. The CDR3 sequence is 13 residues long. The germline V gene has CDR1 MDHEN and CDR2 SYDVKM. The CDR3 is CASSLLDPHEQYF. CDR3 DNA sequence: TGTGCCAGCAGTTTACTGGATCCCCACGAGCAGTACTTC.

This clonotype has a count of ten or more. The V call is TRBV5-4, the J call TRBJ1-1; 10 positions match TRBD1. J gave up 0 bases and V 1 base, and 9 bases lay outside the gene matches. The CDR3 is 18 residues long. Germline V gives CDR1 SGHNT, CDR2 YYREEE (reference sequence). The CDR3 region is CASSLKEDRGMMNTEAFF. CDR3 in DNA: TGTGCCAGCAGCTTGAAAGAGGACAGGGGGATGATGAACACTGAAGCTTTCTTT. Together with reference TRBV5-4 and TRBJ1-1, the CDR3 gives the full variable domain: ETGVTQSPTHLIKTRGQQVTLRCSSQSGHNTVSWYQQALGQGPQFIFQYYREEENGRGNFPPRFSGLQFPNYSSELNVNALELDDSALYLCASSLKEDRGMMNTEAFFGQGTRLTVV.

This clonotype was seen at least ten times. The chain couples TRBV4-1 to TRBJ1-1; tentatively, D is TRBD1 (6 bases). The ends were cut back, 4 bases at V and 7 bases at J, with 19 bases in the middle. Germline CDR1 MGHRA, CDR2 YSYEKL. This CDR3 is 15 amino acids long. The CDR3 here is CASSLQNGQLFEAFF. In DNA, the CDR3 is TGCGCCAGCAGCCTCCAGAACGGACAGTTGTTTGAAGCTTTCTTT.

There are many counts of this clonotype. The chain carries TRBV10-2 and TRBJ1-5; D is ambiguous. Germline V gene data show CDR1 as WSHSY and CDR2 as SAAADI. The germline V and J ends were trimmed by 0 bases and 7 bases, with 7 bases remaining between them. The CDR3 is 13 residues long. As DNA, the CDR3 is TGCGCCAGCAGTGAGTCACCTGGCCAGCCCCAGCATTTT. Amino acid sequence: CASSESPGQPQHF.

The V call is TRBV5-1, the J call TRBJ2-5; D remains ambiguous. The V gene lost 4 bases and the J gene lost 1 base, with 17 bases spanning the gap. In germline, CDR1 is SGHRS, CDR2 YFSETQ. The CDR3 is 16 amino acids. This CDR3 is CASSPPDGVLQETQYF. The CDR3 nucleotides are TGCGCCAGCAGCCCACCTGACGGTGTGCTCCAAGAGACCCAGTACTTC. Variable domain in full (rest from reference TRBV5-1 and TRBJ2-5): KAGVTQTPRYLIKTRGQQVTLSCSPISGHRSVSWYQQTPGQGLQFLFEYFSETQRNKGNFPGRFSGRQFSNSRSEMNVSTLELGDSALYLCASSPPDGVLQETQYFGPGTRLLVL.

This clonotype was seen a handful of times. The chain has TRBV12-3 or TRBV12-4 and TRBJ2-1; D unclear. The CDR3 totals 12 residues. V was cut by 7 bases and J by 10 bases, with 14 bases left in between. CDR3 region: CASTVNVGEQFF. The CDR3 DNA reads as TGTGCCAGCACCGTCAACGTTGGGGAGCAGTTCTTC.

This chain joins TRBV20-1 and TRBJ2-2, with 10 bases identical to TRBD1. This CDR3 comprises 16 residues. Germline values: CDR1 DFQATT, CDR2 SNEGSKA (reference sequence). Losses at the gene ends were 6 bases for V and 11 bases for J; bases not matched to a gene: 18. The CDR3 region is CSAKTRDRGTPGELFF. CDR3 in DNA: TGCAGTGCGAAGACCCGGGACAGGGGCACACCGGGAGAGCTGTTTTTT.

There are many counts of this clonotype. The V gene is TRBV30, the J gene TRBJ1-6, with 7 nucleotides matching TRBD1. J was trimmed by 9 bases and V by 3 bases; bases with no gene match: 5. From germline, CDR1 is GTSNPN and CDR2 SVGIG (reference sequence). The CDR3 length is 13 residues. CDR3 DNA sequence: TGTGCCTGGAGCCCGACAGGGTCTTCACCCCTCCACTTT. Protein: CAWSPTGSSPLHF. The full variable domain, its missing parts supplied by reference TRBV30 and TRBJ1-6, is SQTIHQWPATLVQPVGSPLSLECTVEGTSNPNLYWYRQAAGRGLQLLFYSVGIGQISSEVPQNLSASRPQDRQFILSSKKLLLSDSGFYLCAWSPTGSSPLHFGNGTRLTVT.

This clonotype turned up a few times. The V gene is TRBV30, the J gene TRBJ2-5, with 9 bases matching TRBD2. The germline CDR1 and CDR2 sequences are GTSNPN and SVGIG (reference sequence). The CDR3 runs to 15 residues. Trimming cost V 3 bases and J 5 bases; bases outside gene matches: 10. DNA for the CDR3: TGTGCCTGGAGCACGGCGGGGGGGCCAAGTGAGACCCAGTACTTC. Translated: CAWSTAGGPSETQYF. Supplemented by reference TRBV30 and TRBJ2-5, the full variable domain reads SQTIHQWPATLVQPVGSPLSLECTVEGTSNPNLYWYRQAAGRGLQLLFYSVGIGQISSEVPQNLSASRPQDRQFILSSKKLLLSDSGFYLCAWSTAGGPSETQYFGPGTRLLVL.

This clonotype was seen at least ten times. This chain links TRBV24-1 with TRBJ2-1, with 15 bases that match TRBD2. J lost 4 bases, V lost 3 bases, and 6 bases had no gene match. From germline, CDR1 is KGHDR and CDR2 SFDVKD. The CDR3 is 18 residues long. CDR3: CATSDPGTSGGPYNEQFF. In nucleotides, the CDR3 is TGTGCCACCAGTGATCCAGGGACTAGCGGGGGGCCTTACAATGAGCAGTTCTTC.

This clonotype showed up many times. CDR3 coding DNA: TGTGCCAGCAGCTTGGAAGGCAGGGGTCCGGGGACCCAGTACTTC. It yields the protein CASSLEGRGPGTQYF. J is TRBJ2-5 and V is TRBV5-6; D is perhaps TRBD1 (6 bases). V lost 0 bases to trimming and J lost 7 bases, with 16 bases between them. The CDR3 loop spans 15 amino acids. The germline V gene has CDR1 SGHDT and CDR2 YYEEEE.

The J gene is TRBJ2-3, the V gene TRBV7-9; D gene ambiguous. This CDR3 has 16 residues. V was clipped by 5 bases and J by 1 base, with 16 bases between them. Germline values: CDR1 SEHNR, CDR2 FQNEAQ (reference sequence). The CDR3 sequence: CASSLISSAGTDTQYF. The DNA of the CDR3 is TGTGCCAGCAGCCTGATCTCCTCTGCGGGCACAGATACGCAGTATTTT.

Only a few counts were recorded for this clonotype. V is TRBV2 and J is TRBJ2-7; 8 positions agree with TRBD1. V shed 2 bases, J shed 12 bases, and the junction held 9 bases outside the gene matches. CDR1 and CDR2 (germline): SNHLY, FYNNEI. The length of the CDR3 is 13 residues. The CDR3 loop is CASSEIDRGKGYF. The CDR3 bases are TGTGCCAGCAGTGAAATCGACAGGGGCAAGGGGTACTTC.

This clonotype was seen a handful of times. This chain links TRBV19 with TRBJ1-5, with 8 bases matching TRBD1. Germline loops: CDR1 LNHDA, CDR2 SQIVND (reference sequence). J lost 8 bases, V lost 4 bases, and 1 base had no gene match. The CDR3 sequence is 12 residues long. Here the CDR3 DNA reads TGTGCCAGTAGTACGACAGGGGAGCCCCAGCATTTT. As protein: CASSTTGEPQHF. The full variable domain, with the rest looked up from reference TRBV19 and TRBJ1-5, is DGGITQSPKYLFRKEGQNVTLSCEQNLNHDAMYWYRQDPGQGLRLIYYSQIVNDFQKGDIAEGYSVSREKKESFPLTVTSAQKNPTAFYLCASSTTGEPQHFGDGTRLSIL.

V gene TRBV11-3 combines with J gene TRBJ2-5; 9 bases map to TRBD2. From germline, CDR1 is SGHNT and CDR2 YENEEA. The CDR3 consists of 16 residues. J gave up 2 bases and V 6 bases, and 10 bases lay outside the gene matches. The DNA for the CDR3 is TGTGCCAGCAGTCGTAACGCGGGGGGGCGTCAAGAGACCCAGTACTTC. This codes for CASSRNAGGRQETQYF.

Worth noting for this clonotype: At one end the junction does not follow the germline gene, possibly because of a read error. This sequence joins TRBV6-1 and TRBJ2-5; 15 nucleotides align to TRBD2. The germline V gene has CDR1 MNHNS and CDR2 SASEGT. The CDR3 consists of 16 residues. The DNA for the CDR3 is TGTGCCAGCAGTGGCGGGACTAGCGGGGGGCAAGGGACCCAGTACTTC. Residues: CASSGGTSGGQGTQYF.

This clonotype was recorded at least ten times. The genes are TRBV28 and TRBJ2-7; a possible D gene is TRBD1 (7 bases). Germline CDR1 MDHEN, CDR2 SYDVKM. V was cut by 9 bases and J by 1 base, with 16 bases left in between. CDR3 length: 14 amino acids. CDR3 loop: CASNRGDSSYEQYF. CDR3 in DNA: TGTGCCAGTAACCGCGGGGACAGTTCCTACGAGCAGTACTTC.

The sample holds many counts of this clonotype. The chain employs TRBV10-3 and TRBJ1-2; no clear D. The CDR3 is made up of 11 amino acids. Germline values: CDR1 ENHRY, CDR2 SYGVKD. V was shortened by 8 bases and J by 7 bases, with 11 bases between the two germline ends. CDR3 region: CAIYSSGGYTF. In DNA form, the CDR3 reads TGTGCCATCTACTCCTCCGGTGGCTACACCTTC.